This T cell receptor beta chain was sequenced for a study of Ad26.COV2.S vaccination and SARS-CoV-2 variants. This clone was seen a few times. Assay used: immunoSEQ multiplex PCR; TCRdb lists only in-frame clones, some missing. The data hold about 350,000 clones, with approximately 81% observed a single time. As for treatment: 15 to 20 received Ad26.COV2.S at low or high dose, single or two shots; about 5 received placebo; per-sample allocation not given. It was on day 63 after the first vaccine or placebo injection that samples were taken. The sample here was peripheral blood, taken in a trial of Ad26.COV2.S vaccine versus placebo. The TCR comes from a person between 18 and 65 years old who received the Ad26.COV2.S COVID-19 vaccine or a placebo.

The CDR3 DNA reads TGTGCCAGCAGCGAAGACAGAAGGTATGGCTACACCTTC. Translated, it gives CASSEDRRYGYTF. The rearrangement uses TRBV7-2 and TRBJ1-2; possible D gene TRBD1, 5 bases. The CDR3 runs 13 residues. Germline values: CDR1 SGHTA, CDR2 FQGNSA. With 5 bases removed from V and 5 bases from J, the gap between germline ends came to 12 bases.